These T cell receptor beta chains were read from a single sample in a study of blood T cell repertoires in COVID-19. The repertoire was sequenced with immunoSEQ multiplex PCR; TCRdb's copy has only in-frame clones and lacks some. The sample consists of a few hundred thousand clones, roughly 80% of them appearing once. Sequenced material: peripheral blood. The origin of the receptors is a woman between 70 and 85 years old with acute or convalescent COVID-19. Each CDR3 is given with its conserved first and last residue. D genes are given only for firm matches.

D gene	V gene	J gene	CDR3 protein
NA	TRBV12-3/TRBV12-4	TRBJ1-1	CASSFNRETEAFF
NA	TRBV5-6	TRBJ2-7	CASSPWVGAVGTYEQYF
NA	TRBV5-8	TRBJ1-1	CASSRQENTEAFF
NA	TRBV9	TRBJ1-1	CASSVDSGLGGAFF
NA	TRBV5-4	TRBJ1-1	CASSLSGSYRSNTEAFF
NA	TRBV19	TRBJ1-6	CASRDSQRWPLHF
NA	TRBV24-1	TRBJ2-2	CATSRTGNTGELFF
NA	TRBV3-1/TRBV3-2	TRBJ1-4	CASSQVRERLFF
NA	TRBV19	TRBJ2-3	CASSNSGGTDTQYF
NA	TRBV19	TRBJ1-4	CASRTGTTTNEKLFF
TRBD2	TRBV30	TRBJ2-1	CACLLAGGWNEQFF
TRBD1	TRBV10-3	TRBJ2-5	CAISEGQGQETQYF
TRBD1	TRBV25-1	TRBJ2-3	CASSERGQAAATQYF
TRBD1	TRBV6-5	TRBJ2-3	CASALQGSTDTQYF
NA	TRBV6-4	TRBJ2-1	CASYRPSYNEQFF
NA	TRBV11-1	TRBJ2-7	CASSHTYEQYF
NA	TRBV9	TRBJ2-7	CASSVSGQSYEQYF
NA	TRBV6-5	TRBJ1-5	CASSSTAYSNQPQHF
TRBD2	TRBV5-6	TRBJ2-4	CASSSTSGGAIVKNIQYF
TRBD2	TRBV7-7	TRBJ2-3	CASSLSSGATDTQYF
TRBD1	TRBV6-5	TRBJ2-5	CASSRQQGAWETQYF
NA	TRBV3-1/TRBV3-2	TRBJ1-2	CASSSWGGGYTF
NA	TRBV5-1	TRBJ2-3	CASSLGSQTDTQYF
NA	TRBV5-8	TRBJ1-4	CASSRGQFNEKLFF
NA	TRBV6-2/TRBV6-3	TRBJ2-3	CASSFGGLDTQYF
NA	TRBV28	TRBJ2-7	CASRGEAEQYF
TRBD1	TRBV5-1	TRBJ2-1	CASSAGTGGGYEQFF
TRBD1	TRBV27	TRBJ2-1	CASKTWGTGRNEQFF
TRBD1	TRBV3-1/TRBV3-2	TRBJ2-3	CASSPSDRGTDTQYF
NA	TRBV5-8	TRBJ1-1	CASSLVPGVAFF
TRBD1	TRBV10-2	TRBJ1-2	CASSEGDRRNYGYTF
TRBD2	TRBV4-3	TRBJ2-5	CASSQGGGRTQETQYF
NA	TRBV5-5	TRBJ1-2	CASSLGGDYGYTF
NA	TRBV25-1	TRBJ1-4	CASRLGANEKLFF
TRBD1	TRBV5-1	TRBJ1-1	CASSFGGQGNTEAFF
NA	TRBV9	TRBJ2-3	CASSDGSFTHDTQYF
NA	TRBV4-1	TRBJ1-2	CASSQVWEGTYGYTF
NA	TRBV7-2	TRBJ2-5	CASSLSPQETQYF
NA	TRBV30	TRBJ1-2	CAWSVAGNYGYTF
NA	TRBV29-1	TRBJ1-1	CSVERDAGRNTEAFF
TRBD1	TRBV5-1	TRBJ1-5	CASSRTGIVGQPQHF
TRBD2	TRBV9	TRBJ2-1	CASSVGLAAYNEQFF
NA	TRBV6-1	TRBJ1-2	CASSEYIQSYGYTF
NA	TRBV6-5	TRBJ1-1	CASSTTGSSTEAFF
TRBD1	TRBV9	TRBJ2-5	CASSPRTGGKETQYF